Listed here are 13 T cell receptor beta chains from one sample, sequenced in a study of metastatic and nonmetastatic thyroid tumors. Via MiXCR, TCRdb re-called the PCR reads. This table holds around 26,000 clones, around 3.5% found once. Among the patients, none had received any treatment before thyroid surgery. Sequencing input: blood. All receptors come from a male donor with papillary thyroid cancer or a benign thyroid nodule (not recorded which). Some clones in this sample may be carry-over from other donors' samples.

This clone was detected ten times or more. The rearrangement links TRBV28 to TRBJ2-3; 7 bases are shared with TRBD2. This CDR3 region has 14 residues. Trimming cost V 4 bases and J 5 bases; bases outside gene matches: 6. Germline CDR1 reads MDHEN; CDR2 reads SYDVKM. The chain's CDR3 is CASSSRGRGDTQYF. The CDR3 DNA is TGTGCCAGCAGTTCACGAGGGAGGGGAGATACGCAGTATTTT.

For this clone: Here the CDR3 omits its conserved ending phenylalanine or tryptophan, so a read error is the likely source. The chain links TRBV12-3 or TRBV12-4 to TRBJ1-1; D unresolved. The CDR3 extends over 17 amino acids. V gave up 5 bases and J gave up 0 bases, with 19 bases separating them. The CDR3 region has the DNA TGTGCCAGCAGTAACCTGAAGGGTCGGGCTTTGAACACTGAAGCTTTCCTT. It codes for CASSNLKGRALNTEAFL.

This clone was seen only a few times. This chain uses TRBV6-1 with TRBJ2-7; D is uncertain. Looked up from germline, CDR1 is MNHNS and CDR2 is SASEGT. Trimming removed 6 bases from V and 0 bases from J, with 6 bases in between. The CDR3 extends over 12 amino acids. CDR3 sequence: CASSRNSYEQYF. The DNA of the CDR3 is TGTGCCAGCAGCCGTAACTCCTACGAGCAGTACTTC.

The rearrangement uses TRBV2 and TRBJ1-6; D not resolved. The germline V gene has CDR1 SNHLY and CDR2 FYNNEI. The CDR3 spans 15 residues. V was clipped by 1 base and J by 5 bases, with 9 bases between them. CDR3 in amino acids: CASSEGVGNNSPLHF. The CDR3 DNA reads TGTGCCAGCAGTGAAGGGGTTGGGAATAATTCACCCCTCCACTTT.

This clone has just a few counts. The CDR3 does not end in the conserved phenylalanine or tryptophan, so this is likely a read error. J is TRBJ1-5 and V is TRBV19; 7 nucleotides agree with TRBD1. CDR3 length: 16 amino acids. V was pared by 8 bases and J by 4 bases, with 14 bases of the junction left unmatched. Germline lookup yields CDR1 LNHDA and CDR2 SQIVND (reference sequence). Written as DNA, the CDR3 is TGTGCCAGTGGCTTCACAGGGGATTGGAGAAATCAGCCCCAGCATGTT. Translating gives CASGFTGDWRNQPQHV.

Many counts were recorded for this clone. The chain is built from TRBV11-2 and TRBJ2-1; 9 positions agree with TRBD2. The CDR3 has 17 residues. The germline gives CDR1 SGHAT, CDR2 FQNNGV. Germline trimming cut 0 bases from V and 3 bases from J; bases unmatched to any gene: 6. The CDR3, as DNA: TGTGCCAGCAGCTTAGATCGTAGCGGGGGATACTACAATGAGCAGTTCTTC. Encoded protein: CASSLDRSGGYYNEQFF. Full variable domain (outside the CDR3, taken from reference TRBV11-2 and TRBJ2-1): EAGVAQSPRYKIIEKRQSVAFWCNPISGHATLYWYQQILGQGPKLLIQFQNNGVVDDSQLPKDRFSAERLKGVDSTLKIQPAKLEDSAVYLCASSLDRSGGYYNEQFFGPGTRLTVL.

This clone has only a few counts. The chain couples TRBV28 to TRBJ2-1; 8 nucleotides match TRBD2. The V gene's germline CDR1 is MDHEN and CDR2 SYDVKM. This CDR3 is built from 16 residues. Unmatched junction bases numbered 13, after V lost 3 bases and J lost 9 bases. The CDR3, as DNA: TGTGCCAGCAGTTTCTTCCCGGGACTAGTAATGCCTGAGCAGTTCTTC. Amino acids: CASSFFPGLVMPEQFF.

Of note for this clone: Other DNA sequences in the sample encode the same CDR3. The chain uses TRBV27 and TRBJ2-3; TRBD2 matches at 12 bases. Germline V gene lookup returns CDR1 MNHEY and CDR2 SMNVEV (reference sequence). The CDR3 covers 17 residues. J was trimmed by 6 bases and V by 5 bases; bases with no gene match: 12. In DNA, the CDR3 is TGTGCCAGCAGTGCGCGACTAGCGGGAGCCTCCGGGGATACGCAGTATTTT. It specifies CASSARLAGASGDTQYF.

Many counts were recorded for this clone. Within the sample, other DNA sequences also encode this same CDR3. The genes are TRBV9 and TRBJ2-3; a possible D gene is TRBD2 (6 bases). The ends were cut back, 3 bases at V and 4 bases at J, with 18 bases in the middle. The germline V gene encodes CDR1 SGDLS and CDR2 YYNGEE. The CDR3 has 16 amino acids. CDR3 in amino acids: CASSGGWGVRADTQYF. The CDR3 DNA reads TGTGCCAGCAGCGGTGGCTGGGGGGTGAGGGCAGATACGCAGTATTTT.

This clone was picked up many times. The V call is TRBV20-1, the J call TRBJ1-2; D is ambiguous. There are 15 residues in the CDR3. Between the trimmed V and J ends, which lost 3 bases and 0 bases, there was a span of 14 bases. The germline gives CDR1 DFQATT, CDR2 SNEGSKA (reference sequence). The CDR3 coding sequence is TGCAGTGCTAGGCTCCTCTGGGCCACTAACTATGGCTACACCTTC. Amino acid sequence: CSARLLWATNYGYTF.

This clone was picked up many times. The V and J genes are TRBV20-1 and TRBJ1-2; D is ambiguous. Germline V CDR1 and CDR2: DFQATT, SNEGSKA (reference sequence). Trimming took off 6 bases at V and 7 bases at J, with 18 bases between the two ends. The CDR3 contains 13 residues. In DNA, the CDR3 is TGCAGTGCCACGGCCTCGGTAGCCCCTGGCTACACCTTC. This codes for CSATASVAPGYTF.

This clone was detected many times. In DNA, the CDR3 is TGTGCCAGCTCACCTTCCCAGACCGGTAGCAAGCAGTACTTC. Translation: CASSPSQTGSKQYF. V is TRBV18 and J is TRBJ2-7; D not certain. Germline V gene sequence: CDR1 KGHSH, CDR2 LQKENI. This CDR3 has 14 amino acids. The germline V and J ends were trimmed by 3 bases and 8 bases, with 17 bases remaining between them.

This clone was seen at least ten times. This chain joins TRBV20-1 and TRBJ2-7, with D unresolved. This CDR3 is 13 amino acids long. Germline V CDR1 and CDR2: DFQATT, SNEGSKA (reference sequence). Trimming took off 3 bases at V and 4 bases at J, with 13 bases between the two ends. The CDR3 sequence is CSASSWGAYEQYF. CDR3 in DNA: TGCAGTGCTAGCTCTTGGGGTGCTTACGAGCAGTACTTC.